This T cell receptor beta chain was identified during a study of molecular identifiers for immune sequencing clone quantification. Study conclusions and caveats: Highly expanded clone sizes could be underestimated by identical TCR molecules sharing a barcode.

Each CDR3 protein is one row after TCRdb ran MiXCR on the PCR reads. This sample has 68,000 or so distinct CDR3 sequences, with under 20% found just once. This clonotype was detected many times. Its target is unknown. The sample taken for sequencing was naive CD8+ T cells from blood, with Jurkat cell RNA spiked in. Stated subset: FACS-sorted CD8+CD4-CCR7+CD45RA+ naive T cells. The source is a human donor in good health. Some libraries in this study had Jurkat cell RNA spiked in.

This CDR3 is CATSDPLTGELFF. CDR3 bases: TGTGCCACCAGTGATCCGCTCACCGGGGAGCTGTTTTTT. The chain uses TRBV24-1 and TRBJ2-2, with no clear D. Germline V CDR1 and CDR2: KGHDR, SFDVKD. This CDR3 has 13 amino acids. V lost 3 bases and J lost 4, with 5 bases in between.